The clone carrying this T cell receptor beta chain was recorded many times. No antigen is known for it. The data were taken from a study of T cells in Graves' hyperthyroidism and ophthalmopathy. Whole-study findings and limits: It was a median around 6 months before onset that the model predicted ophthalmopathy.

Germline CDR1 is SGHTA and CDR2 is FQGNSA. The CDR3 contains 14 residues. The V and J ends lost 1 base and 2 bases, in that order; junction bases with no gene match: 1. Amplification targeted TCR beta CDR3 regions from RNA transcripts. The study used the HTBI primer set for a first-round RT-PCR of the TCR CDR3. Each CDR3 protein is one row after TCRdb ran MiXCR on the multiplex PCR reads. The top ten clones hold 50% of a sample with about 340,000 distinct CDR3 sequences, roughly a fifth of them seen once. This clonotype originated in a woman aged 45-65 years with Graves' hyperthyroidism. The chain is built from TRBV7-2 and TRBJ2-7; 8 bases agree with TRBD2. Specimen: blood. The CDR3 nucleotides read TGTGCCAGCAGCTTAGAGACTAGCGCCTACGAGCAGTACTTC. This gives the protein CASSLETSAYEQYF.